Each of the 11 T cell receptor beta chains below was sequenced from the same sample in a study of regulatory T cells in long-lasting Graves disease. Through Arm-PCR of CDR3 regions and iRepertoire HTBI primers, TCR beta libraries were built. TCRdb used MiXCR to reprocess the multiplex PCR reads, holding one entry per CDR3 protein. The sample records 350,000 to 550,000 distinct CDR3 sequences, about 15% being singletons. Regarding time point: newly diagnosed GD, antithyroid drugs for less than 3 months. Following extraction of RNA from PBMCs, that RNA was used to make the TCR library. The data also belong to a second study, concerning T cells in Graves' hyperthyroidism and ophthalmopathy.

The specimen comprised peripheral blood mononuclear cells (PBMCs), sampled at new diagnosis, from a patient treated with antithyroid drugs. The source is a woman younger than 30 with Graves disease.

This clonotype was recorded at least ten times. The chain recombines TRBV6-9 with TRBJ2-5; 8 bases map to TRBD2. J lost 1 base, V lost 3 bases, and 7 bases had no gene match. The germline CDR1 and CDR2 sequences are MNHGY and SVAAGI. There are 16 residues in the CDR3. CDR3 region: CASSYGTRRAQETQYF. The CDR3 region has the DNA TGTGCCAGCAGTTACGGGACTAGACGTGCCCAAGAGACCCAGTACTTC.

The rearrangement links TRBV19 to TRBJ1-4; weak D call: TRBD1 (6 bases). With 5 bases removed from V and 4 bases from J, the gap between germline ends came to 14 bases. There are 15 residues in the CDR3. Germline values: CDR1 LNHDA, CDR2 SQIVND (reference sequence). The CDR3 is CASSPTPGHNEKLFF. The CDR3 DNA follows: TGTGCCAGTAGTCCGACCCCGGGACATAATGAAAAACTGTTTTTT.

This clonotype has a count of ten or more. The chain recombines TRBV30 with TRBJ2-1; TRBD1 matches 7 bases. The CDR3 is 13 amino acids. V gave up 6 bases and J gave up 2 bases; unmatched junction bases: 4. Per the germline V gene, CDR1 is GTSNPN and CDR2 is SVGIG (reference sequence). CDR3 amino acids: CACIQGTYNEQFF. In nucleotides, the CDR3 is TGTGCCTGCATACAGGGGACCTACAATGAGCAGTTCTTC.

This clonotype was seen many times. This sequence joins TRBV30 and TRBJ2-7, with D unclear. Between the trimmed V and J ends, which lost 3 bases and 2 bases, there was a span of 5 bases. There are 11 residues in the CDR3. Germline loops: CDR1 GTSNPN, CDR2 SVGIG (reference sequence). The CDR3 region is CAWRNPYEQYF. The CDR3 region has the DNA TGTGCCTGGAGGAACCCCTACGAGCAGTACTTC. The complete variable domain, with remaining parts taken from reference TRBV30 and TRBJ2-7, reads SQTIHQWPATLVQPVGSPLSLECTVEGTSNPNLYWYRQAAGRGLQLLFYSVGIGQISSEVPQNLSASRPQDRQFILSSKKLLLSDSGFYLCAWRNPYEQYFGPGTRLTVT.

This rearrangement joins TRBV7-9 to TRBJ2-7, with 11 bases matching TRBD2. The J segment lost 5 bases and the V segment lost 5 bases, leaving 8 bases of the junction unmatched. The CDR3 runs to 15 residues. Per the germline V gene, CDR1 is SEHNR and CDR2 is FQNEAQ (reference sequence). The CDR3 here is CASSPTSGSFHEQYF. The CDR3 region has the DNA TGTGCCAGCAGCCCCACTAGCGGGAGCTTTCACGAGCAGTACTTC.

The genes are TRBV12-3 or TRBV12-4 and TRBJ1-5; D gene ambiguous. V was trimmed by 6 bases and J by 7 bases, leaving 13 bases between them. The CDR3 is 13 amino acids. The CDR3 here is CASRDSLGQPQHF. The CDR3, as DNA: TGTGCCAGCAGGGACTCCCTGGGCCAGCCCCAGCATTTT.

The chain recombines TRBV28 with TRBJ2-3, with 7 bases aligning to TRBD2. After removal of 3 bases from V and 2 bases from J, the junction contained 2 bases not matched to a gene. Germline V gives CDR1 MDHEN, CDR2 SYDVKM. CDR3 length equals 14 residues. The CDR3 is CASSFRLATDTQYF. In DNA form, the CDR3 reads TGTGCCAGCAGTTTCCGACTAGCCACAGATACGCAGTATTTT.

This clonotype was detected many times. The chain employs TRBV7-2 and TRBJ2-7; D may be TRBD2 (6 bases). The ends were cut back, 2 bases at V and 5 bases at J, with 16 bases in the middle. Germline CDR1 and CDR2: SGHTA and FQGNSA. The CDR3 runs to 15 residues. This CDR3 reads CASSLYAGPFDEQYF. The CDR3 nucleotides are TGTGCCAGCAGCTTATATGCGGGACCGTTCGACGAGCAGTACTTC.

Concerning this clonotype: A much larger clone sits a single nucleotide away, making a read error possible. The chain carries TRBV7-6 and TRBJ2-7; TRBD1 matches 7 bases. Germline CDR1 is SGHVS and CDR2 is FNYEAQ. The CDR3 has 17 amino acids. The CDR3 is CASSGGPPGQRSYQQYF. CDR3 DNA: TGTGCCAGCAGCGGGGGCCCTCCGGGACAGCGATCCTACCAGCAGTACTTC.

In its sample, this clonotype was seen a few times. J is TRBJ2-2 and V is TRBV5-6, with D uncertain. This CDR3 region has 15 residues. Trimming took off 4 bases at V and 1 base at J, with 11 bases between the two ends. Germline assignment: CDR1 SGHDT and CDR2 YYEEEE. CDR3 nucleotide sequence: TGTGCCAGCAGCCGGGCACATAAGAACACCGGGGAGCTGTTTTTT. This gives the protein CASSRAHKNTGELFF.

This clonotype was picked up many times. CDR3 loop: CASSPLSWNTEAFF. DNA of the CDR3: TGTGCCAGCAGCCCCCTAAGTTGGAACACTGAAGCTTTCTTT. J is TRBJ1-1 and V is TRBV7-2; D call uncertain. Germline CDR1 and CDR2: SGHTA and FQGNSA. Trimming shortened V by 5 bases and J by 1 base, and 11 bases separated the two germline ends. The CDR3 sequence is 14 residues long.